This is a list of T cell receptor beta chains from one sample in a study of T cells expressing NK-cell markers. TCRdb re-called the 5' RACE reads and catalogs CDR3 proteins one per entry, DNA excluded. Its clone listing holds about 390,000 distinct CDR3 sequences. Sequenced input: blood T cells: a sorted CD56 or NKG2C T cell subset, CD4+ or CD8+ T cells, or bulk PBMC T cells (not recorded which). These receptors were collected from a woman between 45 and 65 years old in good health. Each CDR3 is given with its conserved first and last residue.

V,J,length,CDR3
TRBV5-5,TRBJ2-7,14,CASIQQGGSWEQYF
TRBV28,TRBJ1-1,14,CASSPQVMNTEAFF
TRBV7-9,TRBJ1-2,15,CASSFSGTGNYGYTF
TRBV27,TRBJ2-7,16,CASSLYSWGSSYEQYF
TRBV12-3/TRBV12-4,TRBJ2-5,14,CASSLWGAGETQYF
TRBV2,TRBJ2-3,15,CASSPGTQRIDTQYF
TRBV19,TRBJ2-1,16,CASTVGGSGYYNEQFF
TRBV10-3,TRBJ1-2,14,CAISPGAVSFGYTF
TRBV5-1,TRBJ2-1,15,CASTANRGSYNEQFF
TRBV2,TRBJ1-2,14,CASSEAGGIYGYTF
TRBV7-9,TRBJ2-7,12,CASSSGAYEQYF
TRBV5-1,TRBJ2-1,16,CASSLAYSATYNEQFF
TRBV19,TRBJ1-5,16,CASSIRTGAGVQPQHF
TRBV4-1,TRBJ1-6,15,CASSQGQGDHSPLHF
TRBV12-3/TRBV12-4,TRBJ1-2,13,CASSPRVFYGYTF
TRBV11-2,TRBJ2-2,14,CASQPRSNTGELFF
TRBV3-1,TRBJ2-7,14,CASSRGTGGYEQYF